One and the same sample provided the 3 T cell receptor beta chains below, sequenced in a study of blood T cell repertoires in COVID-19. The data were produced by immunoSEQ multiplex PCR, yet TCRdb's version contains in-frame clones alone and is incomplete. The sample carries over 75,000 clones, about 79% recorded once. The sequenced sample consisted of peripheral blood. These receptors were collected from a woman aged 45 to 65 with acute or convalescent COVID-19.

This chain connects TRBV12-3 or TRBV12-4 to TRBJ1-1; D is undetermined. V lost 6 bases and J 11 bases, leaving 16 bases between the germline ends. This CDR3 comprises 12 residues. The CDR3 here is CASRRHPGGAFF. The CDR3 nucleotides are TGTGCCAGCAGGCGACATCCGGGAGGTGCTTTCTTT.

The chain joins TRBV3-1 (or the pseudogene TRBV3-2) to TRBJ2-7; unclear D gene. The ends were cut back, 7 bases at V and 4 bases at J, with 17 bases in the middle. This CDR3 is 14 amino acids long. Germline loops: CDR1 LGHDT, CDR2 YNNKEL (reference sequence). Here the CDR3 reads CASTLTLTGYEQYF. The CDR3 DNA follows: TGTGCCAGCACCCTAACCCTGACCGGGTACGAGCAGTACTTC.

The sample holds a few counts of this clone. This chain joins TRBV5-4 and TRBJ1-6; 7 positions match TRBD1. The CDR3 consists of 15 residues. The V gene's germline CDR1 is SGHNT and CDR2 YYREEE (reference sequence). The trim removed 2 bases at V and 5 bases at J, leaving 4 bases unmatched. CDR3 loop: CASSFSGGNNSPLHF. As DNA, the CDR3 is TGTGCCAGCAGCTTTTCAGGGGGAAATAATTCACCCCTCCACTTT.